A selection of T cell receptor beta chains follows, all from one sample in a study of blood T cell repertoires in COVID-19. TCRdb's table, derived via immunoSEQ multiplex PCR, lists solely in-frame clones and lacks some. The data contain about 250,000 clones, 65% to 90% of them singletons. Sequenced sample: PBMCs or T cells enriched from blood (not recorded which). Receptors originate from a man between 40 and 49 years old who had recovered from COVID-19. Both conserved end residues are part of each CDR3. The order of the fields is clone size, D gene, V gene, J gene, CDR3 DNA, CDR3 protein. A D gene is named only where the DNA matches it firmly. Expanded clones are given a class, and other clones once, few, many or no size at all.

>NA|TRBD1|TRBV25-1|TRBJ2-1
TGTGCCAGCAGTGAATCCCCGACAGGGGGCTACAATGAGCAGTTCTTC
CASSESPTGGYNEQFF
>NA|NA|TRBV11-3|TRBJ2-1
TGTGCCAGCAGCTTAGAAGGGAGTGAGTACAATGAGCAGTTCTTC
CASSLEGSEYNEQFF
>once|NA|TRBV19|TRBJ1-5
TGTGCCAGTAGCATCCCGCCCTGGGGGGGGTTCGGCAATCAGCCCCAGCATTTT
CASSIPPWGGFGNQPQHF
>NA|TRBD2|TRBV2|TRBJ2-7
TGTGCCAGCACCGGACTAGCGGGAGGGCCGAGCGAGCAGTACTTC
CASTGLAGGPSEQYF
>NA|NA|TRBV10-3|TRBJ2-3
TGTGCCATCAGCCAGAGCACAGATACGCAGTATTTT
CAISQSTDTQYF
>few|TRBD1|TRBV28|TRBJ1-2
TGTGCCAGCAGAAGACAGGGGATTTCGGGAGGACCCGGCTCTCGCTATGGCTACACCTTC
CASRRQGISGGPGSRYGYTF
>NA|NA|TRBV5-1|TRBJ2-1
TGCGCCAGCTCCTCCAGGACAGTATACAATGAGCAGTTCTTC
CASSSRTVYNEQFF
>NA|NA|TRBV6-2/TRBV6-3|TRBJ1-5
TGTGCCAGCAGTTATATCAGGGAACAGTATAGCAATCAGCCCCAGCATTTT
CASSYIREQYSNQPQHF
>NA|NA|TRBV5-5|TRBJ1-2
TGTGCCAGCAGCTTGGTCCAGGATCCCTATGGCTACACCTTC
CASSLVQDPYGYTF
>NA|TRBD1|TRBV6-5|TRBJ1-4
TGTGCCAGCAGCCAGGGGGCTCGTGAAAAACTGTTTTTT
CASSQGAREKLFF
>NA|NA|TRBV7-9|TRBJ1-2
TGTGCCAGCAGCCCCACTGACGGAGCCTATGGCTACACCTTC
CASSPTDGAYGYTF